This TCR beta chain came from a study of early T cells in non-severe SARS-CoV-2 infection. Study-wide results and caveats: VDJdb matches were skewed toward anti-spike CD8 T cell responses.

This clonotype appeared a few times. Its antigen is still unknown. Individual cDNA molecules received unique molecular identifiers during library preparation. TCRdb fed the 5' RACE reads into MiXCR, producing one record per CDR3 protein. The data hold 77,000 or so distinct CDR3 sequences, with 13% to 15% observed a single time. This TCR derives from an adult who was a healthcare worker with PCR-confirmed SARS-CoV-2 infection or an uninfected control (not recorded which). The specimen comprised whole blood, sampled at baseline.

The CDR3 DNA reads as TGTGCCAGCAGTTCGAAGCACTACCAAGAGACCCAGTACTTC. Protein: CASSSKHYQETQYF. The chain combines TRBV27 with TRBJ2-5; D is unresolved. The germline V gene encodes CDR1 MNHEY and CDR2 SMNVEV (reference sequence). The CDR3 sequence is 14 residues long. V lost 4 bases and J lost 0, with 9 bases in between.